Listed below are T cell receptor beta chains from one sample, sequenced in a study of blood T cell repertoires in COVID-19. Sequencing was performed with immunoSEQ multiplex PCR; in TCRdb, only in-frame clones are kept and a portion is missing. The table lists fewer than 400,000 clones, 88% of them singletons, with under 6% in the top ten. Sequencing was performed on PBMCs or T cells enriched from blood (not recorded which). These TCRs come from a man aged 25-45 years who had recovered from COVID-19. Each CDR3 is given with its conserved first and last residue. D genes are given only for firm matches. The size entry is marked missing in some rows and otherwise reads once, few, many or a size class.

size,V,length,D,J,DNA,CDR3
.,TRBV4-2,14,TRBD1,TRBJ1-1,TGTGCCAGCAGCCAAGCGGGACAGTACACTGAAGCTTTCTTT,CASSQAGQYTEAFF
.,TRBV19,11,TRBD1,TRBJ1-2,TGTGCCAGTAGTCTAACAGGGGCGCCTAACTTC,CASSLTGAPNF
.,TRBV6-6,13,TRBD1,TRBJ2-1,TGTGCCAACTCCGGGACAGCCTTCAGTGAGCAGTTCTTC,CANSGTAFSEQFF
.,TRBV7-2,13,TRBD2,TRBJ2-2,TGTGCCAGCAGAGAAACAGCGGGAGGGGAGCTGTTTTTT,CASRETAGGELFF
.,TRBV30,11,.,TRBJ1-2,TGTGCCTGGAGTAGAGGGAATGGCTACACCTTC,CAWSRGNGYTF
once,TRBV2,13,.,TRBJ1-1,TGTGCCAGCAGTTTCACCGGGGAGGTGAGAGCTTTCTTT,CASSFTGEVRAFF
.,TRBV30,11,.,TRBJ1-3,TGTGCCTGGAGTGTTGGGGGCGGCATATATTTT,CAWSVGGGIYF
.,TRBV13,15,.,TRBJ1-1,TGTGCCAGCAGCTCCTCGACACTGATGAACACTGAAGCTTTCTTT,CASSSSTLMNTEAFF
.,TRBV30,13,TRBD1,TRBJ1-6,TGTGCCTGGAGACGGGACAGGGGTTCACCCCTCCACTTT,CAWRRDRGSPLHF
.,TRBV5-1,14,.,TRBJ2-1,TGCGCCAGCAGCTCGGTGAATGCTCGGAATGAGCAGTTCTTC,CASSSVNARNEQFF
once,TRBV27,15,.,TRBJ2-1,TGTGCCAGCACCACTTCCAAAACCCCACTTAATGAGCAGTTCTTC,CASTTSKTPLNEQFF
once,TRBV9,15,.,TRBJ1-4,TGTGCCAGCAGCCTAGGAGGCAGGGTTAATGAAAAACTGTTTTTT,CASSLGGRVNEKLFF
.,TRBV5-6,14,.,TRBJ1-2,TGTGCCAGCAGCTTGGGGGACACCCTGGGGGGCTACACCTTC,CASSLGDTLGGYTF
.,TRBV7-8,16,.,TRBJ2-5,TGTGCCAGCAGCTCCTTTGAGACAGTCTACCAAGAGACCCAGTACTTC,CASSSFETVYQETQYF
.,TRBV7-9,12,TRBD1,TRBJ2-7,TGTGCCAGCAGCCTACAGGGGTACGAGCAGTACTTC,CASSLQGYEQYF
.,TRBV9,16,.,TRBJ1-6,TGTGCCAGCAGCGCCTCGCAGGGGCCTCATAATTCACCCCTCCACTTT,CASSASQGPHNSPLHF
.,TRBV29-1,12,.,TRBJ2-1,TGCAGCGTTGAAGATCGACTCCTAAAGCAGTTCTTC,CSVEDRLLKQFF
.,TRBV12-3/TRBV12-4,13,.,TRBJ1-2,TGTGCCAGCAGTTTCGGGCAGGGAACTGGCTACACCTTC,CASSFGQGTGYTF
.,TRBV19,14,TRBD1,TRBJ1-2,TGTGCCAGTAGTATAGGCATAGACAGGGTTGGCTACACCTTC,CASSIGIDRVGYTF
.,TRBV20-1,14,TRBD1,TRBJ2-7,TGCAGTGCTAGTAAGGTGACAGGGGCGTACGAGCAGTACTTC,CSASKVTGAYEQYF
.,TRBV28,15,TRBD1,TRBJ1-6,TGTGCCAGCAGCTGGGACAGCTCCTATAATTCACCCCTCCACTTT,CASSWDSSYNSPLHF
.,TRBV28,12,TRBD1,TRBJ1-1,TGTGCCAGCAGCCGCAGGGGGCTAGGGGCTTTCTTT,CASSRRGLGAFF
.,TRBV12-5,15,.,TRBJ1-3,TGTGCTAGTGGTTTGGTACAGGGCTCTGGAAACACCATATATTTT,CASGLVQGSGNTIYF
.,TRBV15,14,.,TRBJ2-1,TGTGCCACCAGCCGGGGGAGCTCCTACAATGAGCAGTTCTTC,CATSRGSSYNEQFF
.,TRBV6-5,13,.,TRBJ2-5,TGTGCCAGCAGTTACTCAGGGGGAGAGACCCAGTACTTC,CASSYSGGETQYF
once,TRBV5-1,15,.,TRBJ1-1,TGCGCCAGCAGCTTGGCCACAGGGATGGACACTGAAGCTTTCTTT,CASSLATGMDTEAFF
.,TRBV6-1,16,TRBD1,TRBJ1-6,TGTGCCAGCAGTGGGACAGGGGGCTCCTATAATTCACCCCTCCACTTT,CASSGTGGSYNSPLHF